The 10 T cell receptor beta chains given below trace back to one sample, sequenced in a study of PD-L1 blockade in urothelial cancer. Using immunoSEQ multiplex PCR, the repertoire was profiled, and TCRdb retains in-frame clones only, with some absent. The data show about 69,000 clones, about 89% seen once. The sequenced sample was PBMCs, obtained around atezolizumab (anti-PD-L1) treatment. These TCRs come from a man in his sixties with urothelial cancer.

CDR3 protein: CAISGLAGGIRTDTQYF. In DNA form, the CDR3 reads TGTGCCATCAGCGGACTAGCGGGAGGGATCCGCACAGATACGCAGTATTTT. The V call is TRBV10-3, the J call TRBJ2-3; 15 nucleotides align to TRBD2. V was pared by 6 bases and J by 1 base, with 5 bases of the junction left unmatched. The CDR3 consists of 17 residues. Germline CDR1 is ENHRY and CDR2 is SYGVKD.

The V call is TRBV5-4, the J call TRBJ2-7, with 13 bases aligning to TRBD2. The CDR3 has 14 amino acids. Germline CDR1 and CDR2: SGHNT and YYREEE (reference sequence). J lost 4 bases, V lost 3 bases, and 1 base had no gene match. CDR3 protein: CASSSLAGGYEQYF. In nucleotides, the CDR3 is TGTGCCAGCAGCTCACTAGCGGGAGGGTACGAGCAGTACTTC.

This clone has only a few counts. The chain employs TRBV9 and TRBJ1-1; D not resolved. This CDR3 contains 13 residues. CDR1 and CDR2 (germline): SGDLS, YYNGEE. The V gene lost 0 bases and the J gene lost 6 bases, with 9 bases spanning the gap. CDR3 in DNA: TGTGCCAGCAGCGTAGACCGTGCGTCTGAAGCTTTCTTT. It is translated as CASSVDRASEAFF.

The chain employs TRBV2 and TRBJ2-5; 12 bases match TRBD2. The V gene end was trimmed by 7 bases and the J gene end by 5 bases; junction bases not matched to a gene: 8. CDR1 is SNHLY, CDR2 FYNNEI, per germline. This CDR3 is built from 15 residues. This CDR3 reads CASTSGGAYQETQYF. CDR3 bases: TGTGCCAGCACTAGCGGGGGGGCCTATCAGGAGACCCAGTACTTC.

The chain has TRBV29-1 and TRBJ1-1, with D uncertain. CDR1 and CDR2 from the germline V gene are SQVTM and ANQGSEA. The CDR3 is 15 residues long. V was pared by 5 bases and J by 1 base, with 17 bases between. DNA for the CDR3: TGCAGCGTTCATCTCGGAACCCGGAGGAACACTGAAGCTTTCTTT. It codes for CSVHLGTRRNTEAFF.

The chain couples TRBV5-1 to TRBJ2-5; TRBD1 might be the D (7 bases). The CDR3 is 16 residues long. Germline V gives CDR1 SGHRS, CDR2 YFSETQ. V was shortened by 5 bases and J by 5 bases, with 22 bases between the two germline ends. CDR3: CASSQGGEQGSETQYF. CDR3 bases: TGCGCCAGCAGTCAGGGGGGTGAACAGGGTTCGGAGACCCAGTACTTC.

The chain uses TRBV9 and TRBJ2-2; D is possibly TRBD1 (6 bases). This CDR3 has 16 residues. The germline V gene has CDR1 SGDLS and CDR2 YYNGEE. Trimming removed 0 bases from V and 4 bases from J, with 13 bases in between. CDR3 bases: TGTGCCAGCAGCGTAGCTCATGTAGGGGGCACCGGGGAGCTGTTTTTT. This sequence encodes CASSVAHVGGTGELFF.

V usage is TRBV6-4 and J usage is TRBJ1-3, with D unresolved. The CDR3 spans 15 residues. Germline V gene lookup returns CDR1 MRHNA and CDR2 SNTAGT. With 9 bases removed from V and 2 bases from J, the gap between germline ends came to 17 bases. CDR3 region: CARNGPEEPGNTIYF. DNA for the CDR3: TGTGCCAGAAACGGGCCGGAGGAACCTGGAAACACCATATATTTT.

The chain joins TRBV5-1 to TRBJ1-6; 7 nucleotides align to TRBD1. CDR1 SGHRS and CDR2 YFSETQ come from the germline V gene. This CDR3 comprises 15 residues. V lost 5 bases to trimming and J lost 0 bases; unmatched junction nucleotides: 2. DNA for the CDR3: TGCGCCAGCAGGCGGGACAGCTCCTATAATTCACCCCTCCACTTT. Amino acids: CASRRDSSYNSPLHF.

This sequence joins TRBV7-9 and TRBJ2-3; 8 nucleotides line up with TRBD1. V trimming: 5 bases; J trimming: 3 bases; junction bases outside the gene matches: 10. From germline, CDR1 is SEHNR and CDR2 FQNEAQ (reference sequence). The CDR3 is made up of 16 amino acids. The CDR3 loop reads CASSGGRTGLTDTQYF. The CDR3 DNA reads TGTGCCAGCAGCGGGGGAAGGACAGGGTTGACAGATACGCAGTATTTT.